These 22 T cell receptor beta chains were all obtained from the same sample, sequenced in a study of beta chain features in type 1 diabetes. Their target antigens are unknown. The study's findings and limits: Shorter TCRB CDR3s, moderately but significantly so, marked every one of the four CD4+ subsets in Type 1 diabetes patients.

Reverse transcription of all isolated RNA meant that expressed TCRB transcripts were sequenced. The data were produced by immunoSEQ multiplex PCR, yet TCRdb's version contains in-frame clones alone and is incomplete. The sample records some 360,000 clones, 8.5% to 10% being singletons. The sample taken for sequencing was central memory CD4+ T cells from blood. The receptors shown here come from a man aged 30-40 years with type 1 diabetes.

This clone was found a few times. The chain links TRBV5-8 to TRBJ2-7; unclear D gene. V was shortened by 5 bases and J by 4 bases, with 4 bases between the two germline ends. Germline-derived CDR1 and CDR2 are SGHTS and YDEGEE. The CDR3 consists of 10 residues. In DNA, the CDR3 is TGTGCCAGCAGAGGGTACGAGCAGTACTTC. Encoded protein: CASRGYEQYF.

On this clone: Relative to the germline gene, one junction end is altered; a read error may explain this. This rearrangement joins TRBV7-7 to TRBJ2-7, with 8 positions matching TRBD1. Germline V gene sequence: CDR1 SSHAT, CDR2 FNYEAQ (reference sequence). The CDR3 contains 15 residues. The CDR3 DNA follows: TGTGCTAGCAGCCCGGGACAGGAGAGATACTACGAGCAGTACTTC. Amino acids: CASSPGQERYYEQYF. Full variable domain (remainder filled in from reference TRBV7-7 and TRBJ2-7): GAGVSQSPRYKVTKRGQDVTLRCDPISSHATLYWYQQALGQGPEFLTYFNYEAQPDKSGLPSDRFSAERPEGSISTLTIQRTEQRDSAMYRCASSPGQERYYEQYFGPGTRLTVT.

The V call is TRBV6-5, the J call TRBJ2-1, with D unclear. This CDR3 contains 15 residues. Trimming left V 7 bases short and J 0 bases short, with 13 bases between. Germline V lookup: CDR1 MNHEY, CDR2 SVGAGI. CDR3 loop: CASTQRLISYNEQFF. DNA of the CDR3: TGTGCCAGCACCCAAAGGCTAATCTCCTACAATGAGCAGTTCTTC.

This clone was observed at least ten times. Other DNA variants within this sample encode the same CDR3. The chain combines TRBV27 with TRBJ2-6; 7 bases map to TRBD2. With V trimmed by 6 bases and J by 1 base, 3 bases remained unmatched. Germline V gene data show CDR1 as MNHEY and CDR2 as SMNVEV (reference sequence). The CDR3 runs 15 residues. CDR3 sequence (DNA): TGTGCCAGCAGCGAGCGGGGATCTGGGGCCAACGTCCTGACTTTC. As protein: CASSERGSGANVLTF. Looking up the rest from reference TRBV27 and TRBJ2-6 gives the full variable domain: EAQVTQNPRYLITVTGKKLTVTCSQNMNHEYMSWYRQDPGLGLRQIYYSMNVEVTDKGDVPEGYKVSRKEKRNFPLILESPSPNQTSLYFCASSERGSGANVLTFGAGSRLTVL.

CDR3: CASSKGGPAYSQETQYF. The CDR3 nucleotides are TGTGCCAGCAGCAAAGGTGGTCCGGCCTACTCACAAGAGACCCAGTACTTC. This chain joins TRBV21-1 and TRBJ2-5. TRBV21-1 corresponds to a pseudogene. This CDR3 is built from 17 residues.

The chain recombines TRBV6-1 with TRBJ2-1; maybe TRBD2 (6 bases). V dropped 4 bases and J dropped 0 bases, with 13 bases sitting between them. Germline V CDR1 and CDR2: MNHNS, SASEGT. The CDR3 extends over 16 amino acids. CDR3 protein: CASSGVGGLSYNEQFF. The CDR3 bases are TGTGCCAGCAGTGGCGTCGGGGGTCTCTCCTACAATGAGCAGTTCTTC.

This clone has a handful of counts. The V and J genes are TRBV6-5 and TRBJ2-5, with no clear D. Germline loops: CDR1 MNHEY, CDR2 SVGAGI. The CDR3 is made up of 13 amino acids. Between the trimmed V and J ends, which lost 6 bases and 0 bases, there was a span of 8 bases. In DNA, the CDR3 is TGTGCCAGCAGCCCCGGTTACCAAGAGACCCAGTACTTC. Encoded protein: CASSPGYQETQYF.

The CDR3 here is CATSRLGNQPQHF. CDR3 sequence (DNA): TGTGCCACCAGCAGACTGGGGAATCAGCCCCAGCATTTT. The J gene is TRBJ1-5, the V gene TRBV15; D is ambiguous. V lost 2 bases to trimming and J lost 4 bases, with 6 bases between them. Germline assignment: CDR1 LNHNV and CDR2 YYDKDF (reference sequence). The CDR3 is 13 residues long.

This clone occurred a few times. A much larger clone sits a single nucleotide away, making a read error possible. The chain couples TRBV11-2 to TRBJ1-2, with no clear D. The V and J ends lost 0 bases and 4 bases respectively, with 0 bases between them. The germline V gene encodes CDR1 SGHAT and CDR2 FQNNGV. This CDR3 has 11 amino acids. CDR3: CASSLDYGYTF. CDR3 sequence (DNA): TGTGCCAGCAGCTTAGACTATGGCTACACCTTC.

This clone has more than one count but fewer than ten. V usage is TRBV18 and J usage is TRBJ1-1; 9 bases fit TRBD1. Germline loops: CDR1 KGHSH, CDR2 LQKENI. This CDR3 is 16 amino acids long. V was pared by 3 bases and J by 5 bases, with 10 bases of the junction left unmatched. In DNA form, the CDR3 reads TGTGCCAGCTCACCTAACTTGCAAGGGACAGGGACTGAAGCTTTCTTT. It translates to CASSPNLQGTGTEAFF.

The sample holds a few counts of this clone. V gene TRBV10-2 combines with J gene TRBJ1-3; possibly TRBD1 for D (5 bases). Germline CDR1 reads WSHSY; CDR2 reads SAAADI. This CDR3 region has 17 residues. The V end was cut by 5 bases, the J end by 0 bases, with 17 bases between. CDR3 amino acids: CASSFSGTAISGNTIYF. The CDR3 nucleotides read TGCGCCAGCAGTTTCTCCGGGACGGCTATCTCTGGAAACACCATATATTTT.

The gene calls are TRBV5-1 and TRBJ2-3; D possibly corresponds to TRBD1 (6 bases). Germline CDR1 and CDR2: SGHRS and YFSETQ. This CDR3 is 14 amino acids long. The V gene lost 4 bases and the J gene lost 2 bases, with 11 bases spanning the gap. The CDR3 region has the DNA TGCGCCAGCAGCATGGGACAAACCACAGATACGCAGTATTTT. It encodes CASSMGQTTDTQYF.

The table lists this clone with many counts. The CDR3 sequence is CASRDRDDYGYTF. CDR3 coding DNA: TGTGCCAGCAGGGACAGGGACGACTATGGCTACACCTTC. V and J are TRBV28 and TRBJ1-2; 8 bases line up with TRBD1. The germline gives CDR1 MDHEN, CDR2 SYDVKM. The ends lost 6 bases at V and 3 bases at J; junction bases unmatched: 3. The CDR3 runs to 13 residues.

The genes are TRBV27 and TRBJ1-1; no reliable D call. With 2 bases removed from V and 0 bases from J, the gap between germline ends came to 4 bases. Germline CDR1 MNHEY, CDR2 SMNVEV (reference sequence). The CDR3 sequence is 13 residues long. CDR3 nucleotides: TGTGCCAGCAGTTTAAAGATGAACACTGAAGCTTTCTTT. Its protein is CASSLKMNTEAFF.

For this clone: This may stem from a read error, because a much larger clone lies one nucleotide away. V and J are TRBV2 and TRBJ1-3; D remains ambiguous. This CDR3 is built from 13 residues. Germline CDR1 SNHLY, CDR2 FYNNEI. V lost 4 bases to trimming and J lost 0 bases, with 4 bases between them. In DNA, the CDR3 is TGTGCCAGCAGTGCCAACTCTGGAAACACCATATATTTT. Amino acid sequence: CASSANSGNTIYF.

The chain recombines TRBV6-5 with TRBJ2-3; TRBD2 is a possible D gene (6 bases). CDR1 and CDR2 (germline): MNHEY, SVGAGI. The CDR3 length is 13 residues. V was shortened by 11 bases and J by 4 bases, with 16 bases between the two germline ends. The CDR3 here is CACRRDYADTQYF. CDR3 in DNA: TGTGCCTGTCGGCGGGATTACGCAGATACGCAGTATTTT.

This clone occurred many times. The chain joins TRBV28 to TRBJ2-1, with D hard to call. The length of the CDR3 is 16 residues. Per the germline V gene, CDR1 is MDHEN and CDR2 is SYDVKM. Trimming shortened V by 5 bases and J by 1 base, and 15 bases separated the two germline ends. CDR3 sequence: CASSANLGRSYNEQFF. CDR3 nucleotides: TGTGCCAGCAGTGCCAATCTAGGGCGGTCCTACAATGAGCAGTTCTTC. Together with reference TRBV28 and TRBJ2-1, the CDR3 gives the full variable domain: DVKVTQSSRYLVKRTGEKVFLECVQDMDHENMFWYRQDPGLGLRLIYFSYDVKMKEKGDIPEGYSVSREKKERFSLILESASTNQTSMYLCASSANLGRSYNEQFFGPGTRLTVL.

The gene calls are TRBV27 and TRBJ2-1, with a weak D call TRBD1 (6 bases). The CDR3 totals 15 residues. Trimming removed 5 bases from V and 0 bases from J, with 11 bases in between. Germline V gene lookup returns CDR1 MNHEY and CDR2 SMNVEV (reference sequence). The CDR3 here is CASSRQESSYNEQFF. CDR3 sequence (DNA): TGTGCCAGCAGTCGACAGGAGAGCTCCTACAATGAGCAGTTCTTC.

The J gene is TRBJ2-7, the V gene TRBV6-1, with D maybe TRBD1 (5 bases). V lost 6 bases and J 7 bases, leaving 13 bases between the germline ends. Germline V gene sequence: CDR1 MNHNS, CDR2 SASEGT. This CDR3 contains 12 residues. Here the CDR3 reads CASRQPGNEQYF. The DNA of the CDR3 is TGTGCCAGCAGACAACCAGGGAATGAGCAGTACTTC.

In its sample, this clone was seen a few times. The V and J genes are TRBV10-1 and TRBJ2-5; D is unresolved. The germline V gene encodes CDR1 WNHNN and CDR2 SYGVQD (reference sequence). The CDR3 contains 11 residues. V lost 3 bases and J lost 1, with 0 bases in between. The CDR3 here is CASSDQETQYF. The CDR3 coding sequence is TGCGCCAGCAGTGACCAAGAGACCCAGTACTTC.

This clone has only a few counts. This rearrangement joins TRBV5-1 to TRBJ2-7; D might be TRBD1 (5 bases). The CDR3 extends over 16 amino acids. Trimming took off 4 bases at V and 4 bases at J, with 21 bases between the two ends. Germline-derived CDR1 and CDR2 are SGHRS and YFSETQ. In DNA, the CDR3 is TGCGCCAGCAGCGCGAATATAAACACCAGGGTTTACGAGCAGTACTTC. As protein: CASSANINTRVYEQYF.

A word on this clone: At one boundary the junction diverges from the germline segment, which might be a read error. The gene calls are TRBV6-1 and TRBJ2-3; a possible D gene is TRBD1 (5 bases). Germline loops: CDR1 MNHNS, CDR2 SASEGT. This CDR3 spans 13 amino acids. CDR3 in amino acids: CAISEPRVGAQYF. In DNA, the CDR3 is TGTGCCATCAGTGAACCCAGGGTGGGTGCGCAGTATTTT.